This TCR beta chain was recorded in a study of cytomegalovirus exposure and HLA in healthy donors. Study results and caveats: Specific recognition of CMV antigens was confirmed in vitro for three chains (all CMV-associated).

Primers for the PCR totalled 60 Vbeta and 13 Jbeta. The protocol was immunoSEQ multiplex PCR, while the TCRdb copy is restricted to in-frame clones and leaves out a portion. Among approximately 190,000 clones listed, 75% to 80% were seen once. The V end was cut by 3 bases, the J end by 3 bases, with 16 bases between. Germline assignment: CDR1 SGDLS and CDR2 YYNGEE. The CDR3 covers 15 residues. Points on this clone: Its antigen is unknown.

J is TRBJ2-7 and V is TRBV9, with TRBD2 as a possible D gene (6 bases). Sequencing was carried out using PBMCs. The TCR sequence derives from a woman aged 25 to 45 in good health and CMV-seropositive. The CDR3 loop is CASSGGEGGHYEQYF. The CDR3, as DNA: TGTGCCAGCAGCGGAGGTGAGGGAGGCCACTACGAGCAGTACTTC.